These 20 T cell receptor beta chains were all obtained from the same sample, sequenced in a study of blood T cell repertoires in COVID-19 (dated by TCRdb to about 2020). The library was built by means of the immunoSEQ multiplex PCR assay. Drawn from immuneACCESS, this table holds only the in-frame rearrangements with V and J called that TCRdb kept. Clones are partly lost; checked studies trace under half to an unresolved V gene and leave the rest unexplained. Here the sample has 130,000 to 150,000 clones; less than 90% occur a single time. The ten largest clones take up almost 6% of the sample. Sequenced sample: PBMCs or T cells enriched from blood (not recorded which). These receptors all come from a woman between 45 and 65 years old who had been exposed to COVID-19.

This clone was detected a few times. This chain joins TRBV11-1 and TRBJ1-6; TRBD1 matches 11 bases. The CDR3 extends over 14 amino acids. Germline loops: CDR1 SGHAT, CDR2 FQDESV (reference sequence). V dropped 5 bases and J dropped 14; count of bases not matched to a gene: 8. As DNA, the CDR3 is TGTGCCAGCAGCCCTACCGGGACAGGGGGAACCCTCCACTTT. It specifies CASSPTGTGGTLHF.

V is TRBV3-1 (or the pseudogene TRBV3-2) and J is TRBJ1-2, with a tentative D call TRBD1 (5 bases). The CDR3 length is 15 residues. With 0 bases removed from V and 4 bases from J, the gap between germline ends came to 12 bases. Germline V gene sequence: CDR1 LGHDT, CDR2 YNNKEL (reference sequence). CDR3 sequence (DNA): TGTGCCAGCAGCCAAGAGGAGGGGAGAGTCTATGGCTACACCTTC. Amino acids: CASSQEEGRVYGYTF.

The genes are TRBV12-5 and TRBJ1-5; 7 nucleotides agree with TRBD1. The junction had 5 bases not matched to a gene; V was cut back by 0 bases and J by 3 bases. Germline CDR1 and CDR2: LGHNT and FRNRAP. The length of the CDR3 is 16 residues. CDR3: CASGLVLGQVNQPQHF. The CDR3 DNA is TGTGCTAGTGGTTTGGTACTTGGACAGGTCAATCAGCCCCAGCATTTT.

This chain joins TRBV5-1 and TRBJ1-2; D is unclear. Trimming cost V 2 bases and J 11 bases, with 13 bases left between them. Germline values: CDR1 SGHRS, CDR2 YFSETQ. There are 12 residues in the CDR3. CDR3 protein: CASSLDNSYYTF. The CDR3 nucleotides are TGCGCCAGCAGCTTAGACAACAGCTATTACACCTTC.

The chain uses TRBV11-1 and TRBJ1-1; TRBD1 agrees at 7 bases. V gave up 4 bases and J gave up 1 base; unmatched junction bases: 6. CDR3 size: 15 residues. Looked up from germline, CDR1 is SGHAT and CDR2 is FQDESV (reference sequence). CDR3 in DNA: TGTGCCAGCAGCTCACGCAGGACAGGGAACACTGAAGCTTTCTTT. Its translation is CASSSRRTGNTEAFF.

This chain joins TRBV7-2 and TRBJ1-6, with D possibly matching TRBD1 (5 bases). Per the germline V gene, CDR1 is SGHTA and CDR2 is FQGNSA. V was trimmed by 5 bases and J by 4 bases, leaving 12 bases between them. CDR3 length: 15 residues. CDR3 DNA: TGTGCCAGCAGCCCACCCGGGACTTATAATTCACCCCTCCACTTT. It translates to CASSPPGTYNSPLHF.

The chain couples TRBV5-1 to TRBJ2-7; 14 nucleotides match TRBD2. This CDR3 spans 15 amino acids. The V gene's germline CDR1 is SGHRS and CDR2 YFSETQ. Trimming cost V 9 bases and J 0 bases; bases outside gene matches: 5. The CDR3 sequence: CATGLAGGSSYEQYF. CDR3 DNA sequence: TGCGCCACCGGACTAGCGGGGGGAAGCTCCTACGAGCAGTACTTC.

The chain links TRBV4-1 to TRBJ2-7; TRBD1 matches at 7 bases. This CDR3 has 14 amino acids. V shed 3 bases and J 6 bases; nucleotides not matched to a gene: 8. Germline V gives CDR1 MGHRA, CDR2 YSYEKL. In DNA, the CDR3 is TGCGCCAGCAGCCAGCCGGGACAGCGTCCCGAGCAGTACTTC. Its protein product is CASSQPGQRPEQYF.

The CDR3 loop is CASSQEGGLAGFTDTQYF. CDR3 nucleotides: TGCGCCAGCAGCCAAGAGGGGGGACTAGCGGGGTTCACAGATACGCAGTATTTT. The rearrangement links TRBV4-1 to TRBJ2-3; the match to TRBD2 covers 13 bases. This CDR3 has 18 residues. Germline V gene lookup returns CDR1 MGHRA and CDR2 YSYEKL. V shed 0 bases, J shed 2 bases, and the junction held 5 bases outside the gene matches.

This sequence joins TRBV4-3 and TRBJ2-3; D gene unclear. The CDR3 extends over 16 amino acids. Germline CDR1 and CDR2: LGHNA and YSLEER. V was pared by 0 bases and J by 2 bases, with 12 bases between. As DNA, the CDR3 is TGCGCCAGCAGCCAAGACTTAAGCAGGTTCACAGATACGCAGTATTTT. Translation gives CASSQDLSRFTDTQYF.

The CDR3 DNA sequence: TGTGCCAGCAGCTTTGGGGCAGGGCCCTCTGGAAACACCATATATTTT. Its protein is CASSFGAGPSGNTIYF. The chain employs TRBV7-2 and TRBJ1-3; D is perhaps TRBD1 (5 bases). The CDR3 is 16 amino acids. V was shortened by 3 bases and J by 0 bases, with 12 bases between the two germline ends. Germline CDR1 reads SGHTA; CDR2 reads FQGNSA.

The chain has TRBV27 and TRBJ2-7; 10 positions agree with TRBD1. The CDR3 runs to 15 residues. Germline CDR1 reads MNHEY; CDR2 reads SMNVEV (reference sequence). Trimming at V came to 6 bases and at J to 3 bases, leaving 8 bases not matched to a gene. The CDR3: CASRPPDRGLYEQYF. The CDR3 DNA is TGTGCCAGCAGGCCCCCTGACAGGGGGCTCTACGAGCAGTACTTC.

The chain links TRBV27 to TRBJ1-1; the match to TRBD1 covers 10 bases. V shed 7 bases and J 7 bases; nucleotides not matched to a gene: 6. In germline, CDR1 is MNHEY, CDR2 SMNVEV (reference sequence). The CDR3 is 13 amino acids. In DNA form, the CDR3 reads TGTGCCAGCACCAGGGACAGGGGTAGTGAAGCTTTCTTT. It specifies CASTRDRGSEAFF.

This chain uses TRBV2 with TRBJ2-5, with 10 bases that match TRBD1. The CDR3 extends over 17 amino acids. V lost 7 bases and J lost 4; bases outside the gene matches: 15. In germline, CDR1 is SNHLY, CDR2 FYNNEI. In DNA form, the CDR3 reads TGTGCCAGCATCGCTTACGGGACAGGGGTAGGGGGAGAGACCCAGTACTTC. Translation: CASIAYGTGVGGETQYF.

This clone appeared a single time. The chain links TRBV6-1 to TRBJ2-1; a weak D match, TRBD1 (5 bases). Looked up from germline, CDR1 is MNHNS and CDR2 is SASEGT. The V and J ends lost 2 bases and 2 bases respectively, with 10 bases between them. CDR3 length: 15 residues. The CDR3 DNA reads TGTGCCAGCAGTGAACTCCAGGGTCCCTACAATGAGCAGTTCTTC. This encodes CASSELQGPYNEQFF.

The chain is built from TRBV5-6 and TRBJ1-1; D might be TRBD1 (6 bases). The V gene's germline CDR1 is SGHDT and CDR2 YYEEEE. The CDR3 totals 15 residues. Trimming shortened V by 5 bases and J by 10 bases, and 24 bases separated the two germline ends. The CDR3 sequence: CASRVGQGTSPGAFF. The CDR3 region has the DNA TGTGCCAGCAGGGTGGGTCAGGGGACCTCTCCAGGAGCTTTCTTT. Drawing the rest from reference TRBV5-6 and TRBJ1-1, the complete variable domain is DAGVTQSPTHLIKTRGQQVTLRCSPKSGHDTVSWYQQALGQGPQFIFQYYEEEERQRGNFPDRFSGHQFPNYSSELNVNALLLGDSALYLCASRVGQGTSPGAFFGQGTRLTVV.

This clone was observed a single time. The chain employs TRBV19 and TRBJ2-1, with 7 bases aligning to TRBD2. Trimming cost V 3 bases and J 1 base; bases outside gene matches: 3. This CDR3 spans 15 amino acids. Germline values: CDR1 LNHDA, CDR2 SQIVND (reference sequence). The CDR3 reads CASSIASGSYNEQFF. DNA of the CDR3: TGTGCCAGTAGTATCGCTAGCGGATCCTACAATGAGCAGTTCTTC.

This sequence joins TRBV6-5 and TRBJ1-5; the match to TRBD1 covers 7 bases. This CDR3 has 14 amino acids. Germline CDR1 MNHEY, CDR2 SVGAGI. The V and J ends lost 8 bases and 4 bases, in that order; junction bases with no gene match: 8. For the CDR3, the DNA is TGTGCCAGCGCCGGGACAGCACCTAATCAGCCCCAGCATTTT. Its protein product is CASAGTAPNQPQHF.

The chain uses TRBV6-5 and TRBJ1-2; D remains ambiguous. CDR1 is MNHEY and CDR2 is SVGAGI in the germline V gene. Trimming removed 4 bases from V and 4 bases from J, with 10 bases in between. The CDR3 length is 13 residues. The CDR3 here is CASSSGSLYGYTF. The CDR3 nucleotides read TGTGCCAGCAGTTCAGGATCCCTCTATGGCTACACCTTC.

V usage is TRBV6-4 and J usage is TRBJ2-5, with 10 bases aligning to TRBD2. Germline CDR1 and CDR2: MRHNA and SNTAGT. This CDR3 spans 19 amino acids. V was pared by 2 bases and J by 1 base, with 13 bases of the junction left unmatched. The CDR3 loop reads CASSDRGSLSGGPQETQYF. DNA of the CDR3: TGTGCCAGCAGTGACAGGGGGTCGCTTAGCGGGGGGCCCCAAGAGACCCAGTACTTC.